The 10 T cell receptor beta chains given below trace back to one sample, sequenced in a study of vaccination effects on CD4 cells after COVID-19. For these TCRs, the target antigens are not known. It was after 10 days of culture that CD4+ T cells were isolated. Clones were read by immunoSEQ multiplex PCR, and TCRdb kept only the in-frame ones, dropping some. The table records under 30,000 clones, 55% to 65% of them present only once. Sequences were derived from CD4+ T cells from PBMCs cultured without peptide, sampled before COVID-19 vaccination. All receptors come from a human donor who received a COVID-19 vaccine.

The chain carries TRBV5-4 and TRBJ1-1; D remains unclear. The CDR3 is 15 residues long. CDR1 is SGHNT, CDR2 YYREEE, per germline (reference sequence). Trimming removed 0 bases at V and 0 bases at J, with 9 bases between. The CDR3 DNA follows: TGTGCCAGCAGCTTGGTAGGCTGGGTGAACACTGAAGCTTTCTTT. Translating gives CASSLVGWVNTEAFF.

The chain uses TRBV25-1 and TRBJ2-1; weak D call: TRBD2 (6 bases). This CDR3 comprises 16 residues. Germline assignment: CDR1 MGHDK and CDR2 SYGVNS. V lost 7 bases and J 0 bases, leaving 16 bases between the germline ends. CDR3 amino acids: CASIYLASSSYNEQFF. The CDR3 DNA sequence: TGTGCCAGCATATACCTAGCGTCGAGCTCCTACAATGAGCAGTTCTTC.

The gene calls are TRBV6-4 and TRBJ1-4; no firm D call. The CDR3 loop spans 15 amino acids. CDR1 is MRHNA and CDR2 is SNTAGT in the germline V gene. V lost 4 bases and J 8 bases, leaving 17 bases between the germline ends. The CDR3 protein is CASSAVSGAGEKLFF. CDR3 DNA sequence: TGTGCCAGCAGTGCCGTTAGCGGAGCGGGGGAAAAACTGTTTTTT.

V gene TRBV21-1 combines with J gene TRBJ1-2. TRBV21-1 is a documented pseudogene. The CDR3 length is 8 residues. CDR3 amino acids: CASSTFSF. CDR3 bases: TGTGCCAGCAGCACCTTTAGCTTC.

The genes are TRBV6-5 and TRBJ1-1; TRBD1 might be the D (5 bases). Germline CDR1 and CDR2: MNHEY and SVGAGI. Trimming pared 8 bases from V and 0 bases from J, leaving 13 bases between. The CDR3 is 14 residues long. CDR3 region: CASRGPNLNTEAFF. In DNA, the CDR3 is TGTGCCAGCCGGGGCCCAAATTTGAACACTGAAGCTTTCTTT.

The CDR3 spells CASSLDPTVPSGNTIYF. The CDR3 bases are TGCGCCAGCAGCTTGGACCCCACGGTACCCTCTGGAAACACCATATATTTT. The V and J genes are TRBV5-1 and TRBJ1-3; D gene uncertain. CDR1 SGHRS and CDR2 YFSETQ come from the germline V gene. V gave up 0 bases and J gave up 0 bases, with 13 bases separating them. The CDR3 contains 17 residues. The whole variable domain, filled in from reference TRBV5-1 and TRBJ1-3, reads KAGVTQTPRYLIKTRGQQVTLSCSPISGHRSVSWYQQTPGQGLQFLFEYFSETQRNKGNFPGRFSGRQFSNSRSEMNVSTLELGDSALYLCASSLDPTVPSGNTIYFGEGSWLTVV.

The J gene is TRBJ2-7, the V gene TRBV7-9; possibly TRBD1 for D (6 bases). Per the germline V gene, CDR1 is SEHNR and CDR2 is FQNEAQ (reference sequence). This CDR3 spans 11 amino acids. Trimming removed 8 bases at V and 2 bases at J, with 7 bases between. CDR3 nucleotide sequence: TGTGCCAGCGGGGGCACCTACGAGCAGTACTTC. This codes for CASGGTYEQYF.

This clone was seen only a few times. The chain combines TRBV6-5 with TRBJ1-2, with a possible D match to TRBD1 (5 bases). CDR3 length: 13 residues. Deletions cut 7 bases from V and 8 bases from J, with 17 bases between. Germline values: CDR1 MNHEY, CDR2 SVGAGI. As DNA, the CDR3 is TGTGCCAGCACCCCGGGGGGGGTTAAGGGCTACACCTTC. As protein: CASTPGGVKGYTF.

The chain uses TRBV30 and TRBJ1-6; TRBD1 aligns across 9 bases. V shed 3 bases, J shed 9 bases, and the junction held 9 bases outside the gene matches. CDR1 is GTSNPN and CDR2 is SVGIG in the germline V gene (reference sequence). The CDR3 is made up of 15 amino acids. The DNA for the CDR3 is TGTGCCTGGAGATCCTCCGGGACAGGGTTTTCACCCCTCCACTTT. Translated, it gives CAWRSSGTGFSPLHF.

This clone turned up a few times. The V gene is TRBV6-5, the J gene TRBJ1-2; 11 bases match TRBD1. V was clipped by 7 bases and J by 7 bases; unmatched bases: 8. CDR1 and CDR2 from the germline V gene are MNHEY and SVGAGI. The CDR3 runs 14 residues. The CDR3 here is CASTRTGGVSGYTF. Written as DNA, the CDR3 is TGTGCCAGCACTCGGACAGGGGGCGTGAGTGGCTACACCTTC.